This TCR beta chain stems from a study of shared clonotypes between healthy human individuals. Findings and caveats of the study: Naive CD4 clonotypes were shared across a few donors at roughly 5.3%.

In the case of this clone: Its antigen remains unidentified.

CDR1 is LNHDA and CDR2 is SQIVND in the germline V gene (reference sequence). Between the trimmed V and J ends, which lost 7 bases and 8 bases, there was a span of 14 bases. The CDR3 spans 13 residues. Healthy HIV-negative adults without recent acute infections or vaccinations served as donors. Adults of Caucasian background living in Nashville, Tennessee made up all donors. Sorted-subset replicate PCRs used approximately 190 ng of genomic DNA. This amount corresponded to some 32,000 T cell genomes. TCRdb keeps only in-frame clones here, not all; method: immunoSEQ multiplex PCR. The data hold approximately 2.5 million clones, with 90% to 95% observed a single time.

Sequencing input: naive CD4+ T cells sorted from blood. Described subset: CD45RA+ positively selected. V usage is TRBV19 and J usage is TRBJ1-4; D not resolved. This TCR came from a man younger than 35 in good health. This CDR3 is CASKVGGREKLFF. CDR3 DNA: TGTGCCAGTAAAGTTGGAGGTCGAGAAAAACTGTTTTTT.